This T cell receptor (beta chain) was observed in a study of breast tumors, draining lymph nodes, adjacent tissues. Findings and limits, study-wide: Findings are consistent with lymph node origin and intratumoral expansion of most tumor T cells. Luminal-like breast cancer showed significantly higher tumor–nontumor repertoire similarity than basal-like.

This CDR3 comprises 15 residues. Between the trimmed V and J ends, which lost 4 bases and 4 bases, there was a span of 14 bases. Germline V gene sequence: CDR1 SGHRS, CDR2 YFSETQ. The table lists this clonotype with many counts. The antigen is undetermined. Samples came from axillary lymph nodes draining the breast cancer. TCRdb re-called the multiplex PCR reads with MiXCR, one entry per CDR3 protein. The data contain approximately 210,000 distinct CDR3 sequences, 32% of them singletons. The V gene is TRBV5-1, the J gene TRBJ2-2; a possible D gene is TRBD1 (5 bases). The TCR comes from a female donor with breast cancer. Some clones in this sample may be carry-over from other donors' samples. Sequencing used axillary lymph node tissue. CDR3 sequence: CASSQPQGSTGELFF. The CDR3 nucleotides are TGCGCCAGCAGCCAGCCGCAGGGTTCCACCGGGGAGCTGTTTTTT.